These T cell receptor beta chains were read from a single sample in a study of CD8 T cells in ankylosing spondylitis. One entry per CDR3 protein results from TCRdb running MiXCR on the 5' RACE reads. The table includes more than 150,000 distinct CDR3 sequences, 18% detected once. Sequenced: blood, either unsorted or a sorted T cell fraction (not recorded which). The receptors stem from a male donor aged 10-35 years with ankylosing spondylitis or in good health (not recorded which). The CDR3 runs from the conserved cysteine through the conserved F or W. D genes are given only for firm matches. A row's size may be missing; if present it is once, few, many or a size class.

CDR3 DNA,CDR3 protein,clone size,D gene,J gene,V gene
TGTGCCAGCAGCGGACTCCGCCTTGTCACAGATACGCAGTATTTT,CASSGLRLVTDTQYF,many,.,TRBJ2-3,TRBV7-2
TGTGCCAGCAGCCCCCTAGATTTAGGTGGTAACAATGAGCAGTTCTTC,CASSPLDLGGNNEQFF,few,.,TRBJ2-1,TRBV5-4
TGCGCCAGCAGGTTTCCCACAGATACGCAGTATTTT,CASRFPTDTQYF,.,.,TRBJ2-3,TRBV5-1
TGTGCCAGCAGCAGATCCCCCCAAGAGACCCAGTACTTC,CASSRSPQETQYF,.,.,TRBJ2-5,TRBV5-4
TGTGCCAGCAGCCAAGACAGGGACACTAACTATGGCTACACCTTC,CASSQDRDTNYGYTF,many,TRBD1,TRBJ1-2,TRBV7-9
TGTGCCATCAGACCTATCCGGGACTACAATGAGCAGTTCTTC,CAIRPIRDYNEQFF,many,.,TRBJ2-1,TRBV10-3
TGTGCCAGCAGCCGAGGACAGTACAATCAGCCCCAGCATTTT,CASSRGQYNQPQHF,many,.,TRBJ1-5,TRBV12-3/TRBV12-4
TGTGCCAGCAGTTTATCGTGGCGGGAAAGTAATGAGCAGTTCTTC,CASSLSWRESNEQFF,once,.,TRBJ2-1,TRBV27
TGCGCCAGCAGCCCCCGGAAGGATACGCAGTATTTT,CASSPRKDTQYF,many,.,TRBJ2-3,TRBV10-2
TGTGCCACCAGTGAGACCTCCGGGACCTCCCTCTACAATGAGCAGTTCTTC,CATSETSGTSLYNEQFF,many,.,TRBJ2-1,TRBV24-1
TGCAGTGCTACGAAGGGAGGGGCTGGAGATACGCAGTATTTT,CSATKGGAGDTQYF,.,TRBD2,TRBJ2-3,TRBV20-1
TGCAGCGTTGATACAGACCCAAACTATGGCTACACCTTC,CSVDTDPNYGYTF,few,.,TRBJ1-2,TRBV29-1
TGTGCCAGCAGCCAGCGGGATACGCAGTATTTT,CASSQRDTQYF,many,.,TRBJ2-3,TRBV7-3
TGCGCCAGCAGCCGGGGACTAGCGGGAAAGGATGAGCAGTTCTTC,CASSRGLAGKDEQFF,many,TRBD2,TRBJ2-1,TRBV5-1
TGTGCCAGCAGCACCGGACAGGGTCGGATAACTAATGAAAAACTGTTTTTT,CASSTGQGRITNEKLFF,once,TRBD1,TRBJ1-4,TRBV5-4
TGTGCCAACAGTCCGGGACAGTTACAAGAGACCCAGTACTTC,CANSPGQLQETQYF,.,TRBD1,TRBJ2-5,TRBV12-3/TRBV12-4
TGTGCCATCACGGGACAGCGGACCGGGGAGCTGTTTTTT,CAITGQRTGELFF,many,TRBD1,TRBJ2-2,TRBV10-3
TGTGCCAGCAGTCCCAAGACTAGCGGGACGCACAATGAGCAGTTCTTC,CASSPKTSGTHNEQFF,.,TRBD2,TRBJ2-1,TRBV27
TGTGCCAGCAGCCAAGGACGGGAGCAGTACTTC,CASSQGREQYF,many,.,TRBJ2-7,TRBV4-2
TGTGCCAGCAGGGCCCCAGGGGTCACTGAAGCTTTCTTT,CASRAPGVTEAFF,many,.,TRBJ1-1,TRBV28
TGTGCCAGCAGCTTTCGGACCCAGGACGTCGTCAATGAGCAGTTCTTC,CASSFRTQDVVNEQFF,many,.,TRBJ2-1,TRBV11-2
TGCAGTGCCATGATCGCAGATACGCAGTATTTT,CSAMIADTQYF,many,.,TRBJ2-3,TRBV20-1
TGCGCCAGCAGCTTGTACACAGCCCTTGCAACTAATGAAAAACTGTTTTTT,CASSLYTALATNEKLFF,many,.,TRBJ1-4,TRBV5-1
TGTGCCAGCAGACTAGGGGTTACCGGGGAGCTGTTTTTT,CASRLGVTGELFF,many,.,TRBJ2-2,TRBV12-3/TRBV12-4
TGTGCCAGCAGCCGGGTAAGCGACACCTACAATGAGCAGTTCTTC,CASSRVSDTYNEQFF,many,.,TRBJ2-1,TRBV5-6
TGTGCCAGCAGTGGCTGGACCGGGGAGCTGTTTTTT,CASSGWTGELFF,many,.,TRBJ2-2,TRBV2
TGCGCCAGCAGCTTGGGACTAGCGGGAACCCAAGAGACCCAGTACTTC,CASSLGLAGTQETQYF,few,TRBD2,TRBJ2-5,TRBV5-1
TGTGCCAGCAGTTCAGGGGCACAGCCCCAGCATTTT,CASSSGAQPQHF,many,.,TRBJ1-5,TRBV12-3/TRBV12-4
TGCGCCAGCTCTACGACCGGGACACGGGACGAAAAACTGTTTTTT,CASSTTGTRDEKLFF,many,.,TRBJ1-4,TRBV4-1
TGTGCCAGCAGTCAGGGGACCCAAGAGACCCAGTACTTC,CASSQGTQETQYF,.,.,TRBJ2-5,TRBV12-3/TRBV12-4
TGCAGCGTTGTAGATAACTACAATGAGCAGTTCTTC,CSVVDNYNEQFF,.,.,TRBJ2-1,TRBV29-1
TGTGCCACCAGCAGAGAACCGGGTCCCCTCTCCTACGAGCAGTACTTC,CATSREPGPLSYEQYF,many,.,TRBJ2-7,TRBV15